The present T cell receptor beta chain was sequenced within a study of blood T cell repertoires in COVID-19. Study details: The origin of the acute and convalescent COVID-19 samples was the United States, Italy and Spain. From T cells, B-cell-depleted T cells, or PBMCs came the material, which was cDNA or gDNA.

As handled by the study authors: Amplification of reference gene primers was used by the study to estimate nucleated cell counts. Only in-frame clones appear in the TCRdb table, and some are missing; sequencing was by immunoSEQ multiplex PCR. That table is the source of V, J and clone size, and D and trimming were worked out from the DNA. The table has some 120,000 clones, about 80% seen once; the top ten hold 3.8%. CDR1 and CDR2 from the germline V gene are MNHNS and SASEGT. Trimming removed 1 base from V and 5 bases from J, with 11 bases in between. The CDR3 loop spans 14 amino acids. This sequence originates from a woman aged 45-65 years with acute or convalescent COVID-19. The sample consisted of peripheral blood. The chain has TRBV6-1 and TRBJ1-1; D is unclear. In nucleotides, the CDR3 is TGTGCCAGCAGTGAAGTTACGGGGAGGACTGAAGCTTTCTTT. This encodes CASSEVTGRTEAFF.